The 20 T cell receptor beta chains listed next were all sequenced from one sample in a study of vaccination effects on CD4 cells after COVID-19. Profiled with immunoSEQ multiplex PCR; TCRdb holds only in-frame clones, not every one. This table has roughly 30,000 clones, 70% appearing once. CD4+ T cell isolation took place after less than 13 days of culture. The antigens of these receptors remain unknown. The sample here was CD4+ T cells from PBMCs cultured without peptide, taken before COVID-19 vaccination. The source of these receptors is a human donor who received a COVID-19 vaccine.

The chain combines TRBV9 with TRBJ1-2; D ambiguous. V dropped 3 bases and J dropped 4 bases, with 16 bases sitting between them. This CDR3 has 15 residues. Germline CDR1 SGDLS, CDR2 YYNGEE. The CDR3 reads CASSEDHGVFYGYTF. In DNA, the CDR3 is TGTGCCAGCAGCGAGGACCACGGGGTATTCTATGGCTACACCTTC.

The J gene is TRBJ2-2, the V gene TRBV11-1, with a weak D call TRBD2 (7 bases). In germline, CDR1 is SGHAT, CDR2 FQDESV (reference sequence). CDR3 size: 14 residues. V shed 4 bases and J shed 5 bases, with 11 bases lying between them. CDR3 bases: TGTGCCAGCAGCTCACAGGGAGGGACCGGGGAGCTGTTTTTT. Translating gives CASSSQGGTGELFF.

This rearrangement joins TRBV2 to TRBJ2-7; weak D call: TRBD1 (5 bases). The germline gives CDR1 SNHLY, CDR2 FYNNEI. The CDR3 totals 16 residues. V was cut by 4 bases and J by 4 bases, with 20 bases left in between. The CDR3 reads CASSVPQDQLGYEQYF. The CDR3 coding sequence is TGTGCCAGCAGTGTTCCACAGGACCAGCTCGGGTACGAGCAGTACTTC.

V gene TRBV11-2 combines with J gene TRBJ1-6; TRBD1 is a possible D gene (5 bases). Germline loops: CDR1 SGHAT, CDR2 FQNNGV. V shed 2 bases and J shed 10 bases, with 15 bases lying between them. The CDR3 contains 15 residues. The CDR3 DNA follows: TGTGCCAGCAGCTTATTCTCAGGGCTGGGGTCACCCCTCCACTTT. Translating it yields CASSLFSGLGSPLHF. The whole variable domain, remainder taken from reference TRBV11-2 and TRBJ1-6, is EAGVAQSPRYKIIEKRQSVAFWCNPISGHATLYWYQQILGQGPKLLIQFQNNGVVDDSQLPKDRFSAERLKGVDSTLKIQPAKLEDSAVYLCASSLFSGLGSPLHFGNGTRLTVT.

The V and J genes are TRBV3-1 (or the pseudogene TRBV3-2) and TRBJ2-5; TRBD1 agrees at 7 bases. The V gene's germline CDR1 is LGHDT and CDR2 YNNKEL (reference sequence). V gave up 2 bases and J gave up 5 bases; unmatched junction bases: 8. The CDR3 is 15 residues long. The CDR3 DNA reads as TGTGCCAGCAGCCAAAGCCCCGACAGGGTCGAGACCCAGTACTTC. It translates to CASSQSPDRVETQYF.

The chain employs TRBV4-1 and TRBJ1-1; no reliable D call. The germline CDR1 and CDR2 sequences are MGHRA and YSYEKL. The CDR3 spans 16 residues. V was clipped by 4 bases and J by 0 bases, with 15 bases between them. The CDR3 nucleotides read TGCGCCAGCAGCCTAAAAGTGACCCAAATGAACACTGAAGCTTTCTTT. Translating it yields CASSLKVTQMNTEAFF.

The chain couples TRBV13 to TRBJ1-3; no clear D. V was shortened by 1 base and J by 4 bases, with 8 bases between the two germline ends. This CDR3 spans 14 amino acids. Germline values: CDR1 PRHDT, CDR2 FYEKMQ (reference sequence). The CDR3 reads CASSLEGSGNTIYF. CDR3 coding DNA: TGTGCCAGCAGCTTAGAAGGATCCGGAAACACCATATATTTT.

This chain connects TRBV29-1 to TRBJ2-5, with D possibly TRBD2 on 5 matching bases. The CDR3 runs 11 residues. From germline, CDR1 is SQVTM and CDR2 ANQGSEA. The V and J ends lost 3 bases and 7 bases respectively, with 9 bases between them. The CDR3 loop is CSVDTRTTQYF. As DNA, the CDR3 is TGCAGCGTTGATACTAGGACGACCCAGTACTTC.

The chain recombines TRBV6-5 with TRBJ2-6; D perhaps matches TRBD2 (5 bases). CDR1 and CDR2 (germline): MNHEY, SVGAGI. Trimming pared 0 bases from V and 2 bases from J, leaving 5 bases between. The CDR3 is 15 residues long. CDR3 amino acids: CASSYSGAGANVLTF. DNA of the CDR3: TGTGCCAGCAGTTACTCCGGGGCTGGGGCCAACGTCCTGACTTTC.

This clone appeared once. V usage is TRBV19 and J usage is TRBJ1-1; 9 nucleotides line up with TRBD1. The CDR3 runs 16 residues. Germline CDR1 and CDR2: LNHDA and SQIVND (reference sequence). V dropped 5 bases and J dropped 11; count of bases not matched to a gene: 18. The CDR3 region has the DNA TGTGCCAGTAGTGCTACAGGGGGCGGTTATTCGATGTGGGCTTTCTTT. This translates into CASSATGGGYSMWAFF.

CDR3: CASSSSRGLDTQYF. In nucleotides, the CDR3 is TGTGCCAGCAGCTCGAGTAGGGGGTTGGATACGCAGTATTTT. The chain carries TRBV9 and TRBJ2-3, with TRBD1 as a possible D gene (6 bases). The CDR3 sequence is 14 residues long. CDR1 SGDLS and CDR2 YYNGEE come from the germline V gene. The V and J ends lost 4 bases and 6 bases respectively, with 15 bases between them.

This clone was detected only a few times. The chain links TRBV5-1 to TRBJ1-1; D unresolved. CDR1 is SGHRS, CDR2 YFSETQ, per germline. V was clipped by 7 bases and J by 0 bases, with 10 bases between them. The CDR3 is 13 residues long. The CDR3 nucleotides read TGCGCCAGCGGCGCAGGAATGAACACTGAAGCTTTCTTT. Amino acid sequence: CASGAGMNTEAFF.

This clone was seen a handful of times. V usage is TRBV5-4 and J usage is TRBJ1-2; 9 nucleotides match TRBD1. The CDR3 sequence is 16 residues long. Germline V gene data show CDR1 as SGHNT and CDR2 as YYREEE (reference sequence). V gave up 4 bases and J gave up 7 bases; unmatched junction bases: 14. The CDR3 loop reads CASSPDYRQGETGYTF. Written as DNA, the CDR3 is TGTGCCAGCAGCCCGGATTATAGACAGGGGGAAACTGGCTACACCTTC. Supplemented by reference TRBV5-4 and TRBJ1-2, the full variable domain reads ETGVTQSPTHLIKTRGQQVTLRCSSQSGHNTVSWYQQALGQGPQFIFQYYREEENGRGNFPPRFSGLQFPNYSSELNVNALELDDSALYLCASSPDYRQGETGYTFGSGTRLTVV.

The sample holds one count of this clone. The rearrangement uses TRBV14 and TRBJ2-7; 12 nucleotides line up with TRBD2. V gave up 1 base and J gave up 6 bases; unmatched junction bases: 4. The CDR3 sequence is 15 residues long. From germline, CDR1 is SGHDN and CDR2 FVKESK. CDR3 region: CASSQGTSGVREQYF. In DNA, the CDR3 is TGTGCCAGCAGCCAAGGGACTAGCGGGGTGCGCGAGCAGTACTTC.

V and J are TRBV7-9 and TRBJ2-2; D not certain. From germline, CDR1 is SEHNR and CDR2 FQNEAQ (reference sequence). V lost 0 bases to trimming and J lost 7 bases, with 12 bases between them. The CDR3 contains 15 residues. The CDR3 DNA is TGTGCCAGCAGCTTAGCAGGCCCGGACCTCGGGGAGCTGTTTTTT. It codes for CASSLAGPDLGELFF.

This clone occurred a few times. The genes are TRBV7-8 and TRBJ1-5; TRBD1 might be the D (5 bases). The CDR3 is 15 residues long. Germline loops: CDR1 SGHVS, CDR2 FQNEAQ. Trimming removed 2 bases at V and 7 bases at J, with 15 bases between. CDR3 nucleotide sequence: TGTGCCAGCAGCTTAAGCAGGGCGCTAGGACAGCCCCAGCATTTT. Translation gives CASSLSRALGQPQHF.

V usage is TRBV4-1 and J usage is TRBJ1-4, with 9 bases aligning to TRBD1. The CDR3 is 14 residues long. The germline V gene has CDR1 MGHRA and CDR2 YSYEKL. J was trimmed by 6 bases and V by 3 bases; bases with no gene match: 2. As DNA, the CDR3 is TGCGCCAGCAGCCAGGGGGACAGGGATGAAAAACTGTTTTTT. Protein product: CASSQGDRDEKLFF.

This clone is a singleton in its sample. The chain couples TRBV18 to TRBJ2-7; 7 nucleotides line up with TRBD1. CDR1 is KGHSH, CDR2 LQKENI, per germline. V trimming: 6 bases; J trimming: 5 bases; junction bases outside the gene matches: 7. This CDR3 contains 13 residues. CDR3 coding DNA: TGTGCCAGCTCTCCGAGGGGGACAGACGAGCAGTACTTC. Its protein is CASSPRGTDEQYF. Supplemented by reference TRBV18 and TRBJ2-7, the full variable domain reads NAGVMQNPRHLVRRRGQEARLRCSPMKGHSHVYWYRQLPEEGLKFMVYLQKENIIDESGMPKERFSAEFPKEGPSILRIQQVVRGDSAAYFCASSPRGTDEQYFGPGTRLTVT.

CDR3 DNA: TGTGCCATTAAGGAAGGGACAGCGAACACTGAAGCTTTCTTT. It is translated as CAIKEGTANTEAFF. This sequence joins TRBV19 and TRBJ1-1; 7 nucleotides align to TRBD1. The CDR3 loop spans 14 amino acids. CDR1 LNHDA and CDR2 SQIVND come from the germline V gene (reference sequence). The trim removed 10 bases at V and 1 base at J, leaving 9 bases unmatched.

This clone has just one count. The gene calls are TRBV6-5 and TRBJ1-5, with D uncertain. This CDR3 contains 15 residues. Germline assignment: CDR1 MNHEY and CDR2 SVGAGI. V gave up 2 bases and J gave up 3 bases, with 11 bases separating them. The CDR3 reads CASSYSAVNNQPQHF. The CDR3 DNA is TGTGCCAGCAGTTACAGTGCAGTAAACAATCAGCCCCAGCATTTT.